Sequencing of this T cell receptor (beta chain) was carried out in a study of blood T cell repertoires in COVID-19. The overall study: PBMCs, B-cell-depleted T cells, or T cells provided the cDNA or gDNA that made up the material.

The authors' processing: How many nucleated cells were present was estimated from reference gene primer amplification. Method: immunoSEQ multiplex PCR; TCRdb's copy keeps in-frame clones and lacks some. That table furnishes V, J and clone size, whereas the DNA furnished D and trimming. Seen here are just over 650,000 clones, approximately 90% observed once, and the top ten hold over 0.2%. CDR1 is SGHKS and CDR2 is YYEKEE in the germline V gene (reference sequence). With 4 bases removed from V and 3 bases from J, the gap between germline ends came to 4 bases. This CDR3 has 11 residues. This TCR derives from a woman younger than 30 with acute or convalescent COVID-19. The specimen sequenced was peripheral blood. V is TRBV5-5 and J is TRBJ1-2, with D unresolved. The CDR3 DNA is TGTGCCAGCAGCCGGGACTATGGCTACACCTTC. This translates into CASSRDYGYTF.